This T cell receptor (beta chain) was identified in a study of cytomegalovirus exposure and HLA in healthy donors. PCR involved 60 Vbeta and 13 Jbeta primers. Produced via immunoSEQ multiplex PCR; TCRdb's table is partial and in-frame only. The sample consists of about 220,000 clones, about 77% of them appearing once. This CDR3 region has 15 residues. V shed 0 bases and J shed 1 base, with 11 bases lying between them. Germline V gives CDR1 SGDLS, CDR2 YYNGEE. The J gene is TRBJ2-7, the V gene TRBV9; D call uncertain. The TCR comes from a woman in her 30s in good health and CMV-seronegative. The specimen sequenced was PBMCs. The CDR3 is CASSVGIEFSYEQYF. CDR3 DNA: TGTGCCAGCAGCGTAGGAATTGAGTTTTCCTACGAGCAGTACTTC.